One and the same sample provided the 22 T cell receptor beta chains below, sequenced in a study of blood T cells in healthy people across ages (dated by TCRdb to about 2015). Library preparation employed 5' RACE. Sequencer: Illumina HiSeq 2500. A second PCR of roughly 6 to 11 cycles was run with a J-beta primer mix and a sample-barcoded 5' primer. Starting from the raw public reads, TCRdb applied fastp trimming at Q25, assembled clones with MiXCR and retained in-frame beta chains. CDR3 protein sequences are deduplicated, and each keeps its most common genes and DNA. The sample profile shows 1 million or so distinct CDR3 sequences; 25% of them were found once. The biggest ten clones account for approximately 0.71% of the sample. These sequences were also reported in another study, on T cells of mothers and their children.

The material sequenced was blood. These receptors all come from a girl under 10 years old in good health.

This clonotype was seen more than once but under ten times. The chain's CDR3 is CATSRDSLMNTEAFF. In DNA, the CDR3 is TGTGCCACCAGCAGAGATTCTCTCATGAACACTGAAGCTTTCTTT. The chain employs TRBV15 and TRBJ1-1; D is ambiguous. CDR1 is LNHNV and CDR2 is YYDKDF in the germline V gene (reference sequence). The CDR3 has 15 residues. The V end was cut by 0 bases, the J end by 0 bases, with 8 bases between.

The V and J genes are TRBV25-1 and TRBJ2-4; D is unresolved. From germline, CDR1 is MGHDK and CDR2 SYGVNS. Between the trimmed V and J ends, which lost 2 bases and 6 bases, there was a span of 5 bases. The length of the CDR3 is 12 residues. The CDR3: CASSEIGNIQYF. The CDR3 DNA sequence: TGTGCCAGCAGTGAAATCGGAAACATTCAGTACTTC.

V and J are TRBV10-3 and TRBJ2-5; tentative D call: TRBD2 (6 bases). Between the trimmed V and J ends, which lost 0 bases and 3 bases, there was a span of 17 bases. CDR3 length: 17 amino acids. The germline CDR1 and CDR2 sequences are ENHRY and SYGVKD. The CDR3 protein is CAISESWRGAVEETQYF. The CDR3 coding sequence is TGTGCCATCAGTGAGTCTTGGAGGGGCGCGGTTGAAGAGACCCAGTACTTC.

V and J are TRBV7-2 and TRBJ2-7; 7 bases fit TRBD1. The CDR3 runs 17 residues. Germline loops: CDR1 SGHTA, CDR2 FQGNSA. V dropped 2 bases and J dropped 2; count of bases not matched to a gene: 12. CDR3 residues: CASSLRDSPLGPYEQYF. In nucleotides, the CDR3 is TGTGCCAGCAGCTTACGGGACAGTCCCCTGGGGCCCTACGAGCAGTACTTC.

V and J are TRBV6-5 and TRBJ2-2, with D unresolved. This CDR3 contains 12 residues. Germline CDR1 reads MNHEY; CDR2 reads SVGAGI. V was shortened by 6 bases and J by 5 bases, with 7 bases between the two germline ends. CDR3 sequence (DNA): TGTGCCAGCAGGGGATTGACCGGGGAGCTGTTTTTT. Protein sequence: CASRGLTGELFF.

V is TRBV2 and J is TRBJ2-5; weak D call: TRBD2 (5 bases). V was shortened by 7 bases and J by 5 bases, with 14 bases between the two germline ends. The CDR3 extends over 13 amino acids. Germline CDR1 is SNHLY and CDR2 is FYNNEI. CDR3 in amino acids: CASKTASWETQYF. The CDR3 coding sequence is TGTGCCAGCAAAACTGCTAGCTGGGAGACCCAGTACTTC. The full variable domain, with the rest looked up from reference TRBV2 and TRBJ2-5, is EPEVTQTPSHQVTQMGQEVILRCVPISNHLYFYWYRQILGQKVEFLVSFYNNEISEKSEIFDDQFSVERPDGSNFTLKIRSTKLEDSAMYFCASKTASWETQYFGPGTRLLVL.

The chain joins TRBV20-1 to TRBJ2-5, with D tentatively TRBD1 (6 bases). The CDR3 spans 15 residues. Trimming removed 6 bases from V and 2 bases from J, with 19 bases in between. Germline V gene lookup returns CDR1 DFQATT and CDR2 SNEGSKA (reference sequence). DNA of the CDR3: TGCAGTGCAAATCCTCCGGGACAACCTCAAGAGACCCAGTACTTC. Translation: CSANPPGQPQETQYF.

The chain has TRBV7-2 and TRBJ2-1, with a possible D match to TRBD2 (7 bases). From germline, CDR1 is SGHTA and CDR2 FQGNSA. The CDR3 is made up of 16 amino acids. The ends were cut back, 5 bases at V and 6 bases at J, with 20 bases in the middle. The CDR3 nucleotides read TGTGCCAGCAGCCCCTCCTGGGGGGGGCCCCGCAATGAGCAGTTCTTC. Its protein product is CASSPSWGGPRNEQFF.

This clonotype was observed once. V and J are TRBV20-1 and TRBJ1-2; possible D gene TRBD1, 5 bases. This CDR3 comprises 12 residues. CDR1 and CDR2 (germline): DFQATT, SNEGSKA (reference sequence). V was shortened by 4 bases and J by 8 bases, with 14 bases between the two germline ends. The CDR3 spells CSAKTGTAGYTF. The CDR3 nucleotides read TGCAGTGCTAAAACCGGGACGGCCGGCTACACCTTC.

In its sample, this clonotype was seen a few times. The chain joins TRBV6-1 to TRBJ2-7; tentatively, D is TRBD1 or TRBD2 (5 bases each). The CDR3 contains 13 residues. Germline assignment: CDR1 MNHNS and CDR2 SASEGT. With 4 bases removed from V and 11 bases from J, the gap between germline ends came to 18 bases. CDR3 protein: CASSGSWKGTKYF. The DNA for the CDR3 is TGTGCCAGCAGTGGCAGTTGGAAAGGGACGAAGTACTTC.

This clonotype was observed a handful of times. The chain links TRBV6-1 to TRBJ2-3, with D perhaps TRBD1 or TRBD2 (5 bases each). The CDR3 loop spans 16 amino acids. The V and J ends lost 6 bases and 3 bases respectively, with 19 bases between them. Per germline, CDR1 MNHNS and CDR2 SASEGT. CDR3 nucleotide sequence: TGTGCCAGCAGAACCCCTACCGGGTGGGGGACAGATACGCAGTATTTT. It codes for CASRTPTGWGTDTQYF.

In this sample, this clonotype turned up a few times. CDR3: CSASFGERSFYEQYF. The CDR3 coding sequence is TGCAGTGCTAGCTTTGGGGAGCGTTCATTCTACGAGCAGTACTTC. The J gene is TRBJ2-5, the V gene TRBV20-1; tentatively, D is TRBD2 (5 bases). The J call may be incorrect, as the DNA end agrees better with TRBJ2-7. CDR1 and CDR2 (germline): DFQATT, SNEGSKA (reference sequence). CDR3 length: 15 amino acids.

This clonotype was seen only once. The chain uses TRBV20-1 and TRBJ1-4; a possible D gene is TRBD1 (5 bases). The CDR3 loop spans 17 amino acids. Germline CDR1 is DFQATT and CDR2 is SNEGSKA (reference sequence). The V gene lost 5 bases and the J gene lost 4 bases, with 23 bases spanning the gap. Here the CDR3 reads CSALGGGTRDVNEKLFF. CDR3 DNA sequence: TGCAGTGCTCTGGGGGGGGGGACGAGGGATGTTAATGAAAAACTGTTTTTT.

This chain joins TRBV11-2 and TRBJ1-2; 7 nucleotides align to TRBD1. CDR3 size: 14 residues. Germline V lookup: CDR1 SGHAT, CDR2 FQNNGV. V was clipped by 4 bases and J by 9 bases; unmatched bases: 11. The CDR3 bases are TGTGCCAGCAGCTCCCGGGACAGTCGGATGAGCTACACCTTC. It translates to CASSSRDSRMSYTF.

The table lists this clonotype with a few counts. This chain links TRBV12-3 or TRBV12-4 with TRBJ1-2; possibly TRBD1 for D (5 bases). This CDR3 is built from 14 residues. The V end lost 7 bases, the J end lost 7 bases, and 19 bases lay between the germline ends. The CDR3 loop reads CASILPGRGGGYTF. In DNA, the CDR3 is TGTGCCAGCATCCTCCCGGGTAGGGGTGGTGGCTACACCTTC.

V usage is TRBV7-9 and J usage is TRBJ2-6; TRBD1 matches 9 bases. This CDR3 is 18 amino acids long. Germline CDR1 reads SEHNR; CDR2 reads FQNEAQ (reference sequence). V shed 5 bases, J shed 2 bases, and the junction held 10 bases outside the gene matches. The chain's CDR3 is CASSDIPGQGTGANVLTF. The CDR3 DNA reads as TGTGCCAGCAGCGATATTCCGGGACAGGGAACTGGGGCCAACGTCCTGACTTTC.

This clonotype was detected only a few times. This chain uses TRBV28 with TRBJ2-1, with TRBD2 identical over 8 bases. The DNA end is more similar to TRBJ2-5, so the J call may be wrong. Germline V gene data show CDR1 as MDHEN and CDR2 as SYDVKM. The length of the CDR3 is 15 residues. Written as DNA, the CDR3 is TGTGCCAGCAAAGGGTACGGGGGGGCGCGGGAGACCCAGTACTTC. It translates to CASKGYGGARETQYF.

The J gene is TRBJ1-1, the V gene TRBV18; TRBD1 matches at 9 bases. J was trimmed by 5 bases and V by 6 bases; bases with no gene match: 13. The germline CDR1 and CDR2 sequences are KGHSH and LQKENI. This CDR3 is built from 16 residues. The CDR3 DNA follows: TGTGCCAGCTCGGCAAACGGAGGGACAGGGATAACTGAAGCTTTCTTT. This translates into CASSANGGTGITEAFF.

On this clonotype itself: A junction boundary mismatches the germline segment, possibly from a read error. The V gene is TRBV7-9, the J gene TRBJ2-7; maybe TRBD2 (5 bases). This CDR3 is 11 amino acids long. Germline V CDR1 and CDR2: SEHNR, FQNEAQ (reference sequence). The DNA for the CDR3 is TGTGCCAGCAGCTTAGTGGAGGTAATGACTTTC. This sequence encodes CASSLVEVMTF.

A few counts support this clonotype. The rearrangement uses TRBV5-1 and TRBJ1-1; D is perhaps TRBD1 (5 bases). Trimming removed 0 bases from V and 1 base from J, with 13 bases in between. In germline, CDR1 is SGHRS, CDR2 YFSETQ. This CDR3 has 16 amino acids. The CDR3 loop is CASSLGQGLKNTEAFF. The CDR3 region has the DNA TGCGCCAGCAGCTTGGGGCAGGGTCTCAAGAACACTGAAGCTTTCTTT.

The chain combines TRBV7-2 with TRBJ2-1, with D perhaps TRBD2 (6 bases). V was shortened by 0 bases and J by 8 bases, with 14 bases between the two germline ends. Germline V gene sequence: CDR1 SGHTA, CDR2 FQGNSA. The CDR3 covers 15 residues. DNA for the CDR3: TGTGCCAGCAGCTTAGCGGGGAGGCGGGACGATGAGCAGTTCTTC. It codes for CASSLAGRRDDEQFF.

In its sample, this clonotype was seen once. The rearrangement uses TRBV7-9 and TRBJ1-2; D perhaps matches TRBD1 (6 bases). Germline loops: CDR1 SEHNR, CDR2 FQNEAQ (reference sequence). V lost 5 bases, J lost 4 bases, and 20 bases lay in between. This CDR3 contains 16 residues. The CDR3 region has the DNA TGTGCCAGCAGCCCAGACTTTGCGGGGGGCGGCTATGGCTACACCTTC. This codes for CASSPDFAGGGYGYTF.